These 29 T cell receptor beta chains were all obtained from the same sample, sequenced in a study of shared clonotypes between healthy human individuals. Here immunoSEQ multiplex PCR was the method, and the copy in TCRdb shows in-frame clones only, minus some. This sample has 700,000 or so clones, with 55% to 75% found just once. The sample taken for sequencing was memory CD4+ T cells sorted from blood. Subset of the sample: CD45RA-negative fraction. Every receptor here comes from a woman aged 25 to 39 in good health.

This clone was seen just once. The V and J genes are TRBV6-1 and TRBJ2-3, with D unclear. The CDR3 consists of 15 residues. V lost 6 bases and J 0 bases, leaving 13 bases between the germline ends. Germline lookup yields CDR1 MNHNS and CDR2 SASEGT. The DNA of the CDR3 is TGTGCCAGCAGGAAGCGCCGGGCCAGCACAGATACGCAGTATTTT. Its protein is CASRKRRASTDTQYF.

The chain has TRBV21-1 and TRBJ1-2. TRBV21-1 is shown as a pseudogene. CDR3 size: 14 residues. This chain's CDR3 is CASSKTGGNYGYTF. For the CDR3, the DNA is TGTGCCAGCAGCAAAACTGGAGGGAACTATGGCTACACCTTC.

The chain combines TRBV6-5 with TRBJ2-3, with D unresolved. V was trimmed by 2 bases and J by 0 bases, leaving 9 bases between them. Germline V gives CDR1 MNHEY, CDR2 SVGAGI. This CDR3 region has 15 residues. CDR3 bases: TGTGCCAGCAGTTACGCCCCGACTAGCACAGATACGCAGTATTTT. This codes for CASSYAPTSTDTQYF.

The chain couples TRBV9 to TRBJ2-5; D not certain. The J call may not be correct, given that the DNA end is closer to TRBJ2-7. Germline CDR1 and CDR2: SGDLS and YYNGEE. CDR3 size: 15 residues. The CDR3 reads CASSVGPGGSYEQYF. The CDR3 region has the DNA TGTGCCAGCAGCGTAGGCCCGGGTGGATCCTACGAGCAGTACTTC.

This clone was observed a handful of times. J is TRBJ1-5 and V is TRBV19, with D tentatively TRBD1 (6 bases). The CDR3 totals 15 residues. V was cut by 5 bases and J by 3 bases, with 14 bases left in between. CDR1 is LNHDA and CDR2 is SQIVND in the germline V gene (reference sequence). In DNA form, the CDR3 reads TGTGCCAGTAGTGCGGACAGCAGTCTCAATCAGCCCCAGCATTTT. It is translated as CASSADSSLNQPQHF.

V is TRBV1 and J is TRBJ2-7. TRBV1 is a known pseudogene. The CDR3 spans 13 residues. In DNA form, the CDR3 reads TGCACCAGCAGCCGATACCCAAGGGACGAGCAGTACTTC. It encodes CTSSRYPRDEQYF.

The V call is TRBV27, the J call TRBJ2-7; D unresolved. Germline CDR1 is MNHEY and CDR2 is SMNVEV (reference sequence). The CDR3 is 14 amino acids. V lost 6 bases, J lost 3 bases, and 15 bases lay in between. The CDR3 DNA follows: TGTGCCAGCAGGAAGCTGGATATCAACTACGAGCAGTACTTC. Translating it yields CASRKLDINYEQYF.

The chain is built from TRBV5-8 and TRBJ2-4, with 8 bases lining up with TRBD1. CDR3 length equals 17 residues. The ends lost 4 bases at V and 2 bases at J; junction bases unmatched: 11. The V gene's germline CDR1 is SGHTS and CDR2 YDEGEE. CDR3: CASSPIWGQVSKNIQYF. The DNA for the CDR3 is TGTGCCAGCAGCCCAATATGGGGACAGGTCTCCAAAAACATTCAGTACTTC. The complete variable domain, with remaining parts taken from reference TRBV5-8 and TRBJ2-4, reads EAGVTQSPTHLIKTRGQQATLRCSPISGHTSVYWYQQALGLGLQFLLWYDEGEERNRGNFPPRFSGRQFPNYSSELNVNALELEDSALYLCASSPIWGQVSKNIQYFGAGTRLSVL.

Regarding this clone: This CDR3 is also generated by other DNA sequences in the sample. The V gene is TRBV18, the J gene TRBJ2-5; tentatively, D is TRBD2 (6 bases). The V gene's germline CDR1 is KGHSH and CDR2 LQKENI. The length of the CDR3 is 13 residues. The V and J ends lost 3 bases and 5 bases respectively, with 10 bases between them. CDR3: CASSPGGGETQYF. CDR3 DNA: TGTGCCAGCTCACCGGGAGGAGGGGAGACCCAGTACTTC.

The chain's CDR3 is CAWSVWTSDNEQFF. CDR3 nucleotide sequence: TGTGCCTGGAGTGTATGGACTAGCGACAATGAGCAGTTCTTC. V usage is TRBV30 and J usage is TRBJ2-1; 9 nucleotides line up with TRBD2. Germline V lookup: CDR1 GTSNPN, CDR2 SVGIG (reference sequence). The V and J ends lost 0 bases and 5 bases, in that order; junction bases with no gene match: 2. The CDR3 contains 14 residues.

This chain links TRBV20-1 with TRBJ1-2, with D possibly being TRBD1 (5 bases). CDR1 and CDR2 from the germline V gene are DFQATT and SNEGSKA (reference sequence). The V end was cut by 6 bases, the J end by 3 bases, with 5 bases between. CDR3 length equals 10 residues. CDR3 in amino acids: CSAGDYGYTF. CDR3 coding DNA: TGCAGTGCGGGGGACTATGGCTACACCTTC.

As to this clone: Possible read error: a much larger clone is one base away. The same CDR3 is also encoded by other DNA sequences in this sample. The chain uses TRBV6-6 and TRBJ1-5; no definite D call. The CDR3 length is 11 residues. Between the trimmed V and J ends, which lost 4 bases and 7 bases, there was a span of 5 bases. CDR1 and CDR2 from the germline V gene are MNHNY and SVGAGI (reference sequence). CDR3 in amino acids: CASSSGQPQHF. In DNA form, the CDR3 reads TGTGCCAGCAGTTCCGGCCAGCCCCAGCATTTT.

The V and J genes are TRBV2 and TRBJ2-7; D might be TRBD1 (6 bases). Germline assignment: CDR1 SNHLY and CDR2 FYNNEI. The CDR3 totals 18 residues. Trimming pared 3 bases from V and 6 bases from J, leaving 27 bases between. The CDR3, as DNA: TGTGCCAGCAGTGAGGCGGTGGTAGCAGGGGCATTCAGTTCCGAGCAGTACTTC. Translating gives CASSEAVVAGAFSSEQYF. Full variable domain (rest looked up from reference TRBV2 and TRBJ2-7): EPEVTQTPSHQVTQMGQEVILRCVPISNHLYFYWYRQILGQKVEFLVSFYNNEISEKSEIFDDQFSVERPDGSNFTLKIRSTKLEDSAMYFCASSEAVVAGAFSSEQYFGPGTRLTVT.

The rearrangement uses TRBV11-2 and TRBJ2-5, with D possibly called TRBD1 or TRBD2 (6 bases each). Germline V gene lookup returns CDR1 SGHAT and CDR2 FQNNGV. V was pared by 5 bases and J by 5 bases, with 21 bases between. The CDR3 sequence is 16 residues long. The chain's CDR3 is CASSPTMGGHRETQYF. Written as DNA, the CDR3 is TGTGCCAGCAGCCCCACTATGGGGGGACACAGGGAGACCCAGTACTTC.

This chain joins TRBV4-2 and TRBJ2-7; unclear D gene. CDR3 length: 15 amino acids. Germline CDR1 LGHNA, CDR2 YNFKEQ. V was pared by 4 bases and J by 0 bases, with 13 bases between. The CDR3 loop is CASSRDPSSSYEQYF. CDR3 nucleotides: TGTGCCAGCAGCCGAGACCCGTCAAGCTCCTACGAGCAGTACTTC.

CDR3 in DNA: TGTGCCAGCAGTTACCCGACAGGATCTCAGCCCCAGCATTTT. This gives the protein CASSYPTGSQPQHF. V gene TRBV6-5 combines with J gene TRBJ1-5, with D perhaps TRBD1 (6 bases). Germline loops: CDR1 MNHEY, CDR2 SVGAGI. The V end was cut by 2 bases, the J end by 6 bases, with 11 bases between. The CDR3 has 14 amino acids.

The rearrangement links TRBV29-1 to TRBJ2-2; 7 positions agree with TRBD1. The V gene's germline CDR1 is SQVTM and CDR2 ANQGSEA. This CDR3 has 14 residues. The J segment lost 3 bases and the V segment lost 7 bases, leaving 8 bases of the junction unmatched. CDR3 bases: TGCAGCGCCCGACAGGGAACGGACACCGGGGAGCTGTTTTTT. Translated, it gives CSARQGTDTGELFF.

There are a few counts of this clone. The V gene is TRBV18, the J gene TRBJ2-6, with D unresolved. In germline, CDR1 is KGHSH, CDR2 LQKENI. Trimming cost V 4 bases and J 4 bases, with 11 bases left between them. The CDR3 is made up of 15 amino acids. CDR3 region: CASSHTEAGANVLTF. CDR3 bases: TGTGCCAGCTCACATACCGAGGCGGGGGCCAACGTCCTGACTTTC.

V gene TRBV7-9 combines with J gene TRBJ2-1, with 11 bases lining up with TRBD1. From germline, CDR1 is SEHNR and CDR2 FQNEAQ (reference sequence). CDR3 length: 15 amino acids. J gave up 7 bases and V 5 bases, and 7 bases lay outside the gene matches. CDR3 DNA sequence: TGTGCCAGCAGCCAAGGGACAGGGGGGTTGAATGAGCAGTTCTTC. Translating it yields CASSQGTGGLNEQFF.

Worth noting for this clone: Additional DNA sequences in this sample encode the identical CDR3. The rearrangement joins TRBV19 to TRBJ1-1, with D uncertain. Trimming took off 4 bases at V and 1 base at J, with 7 bases between the two ends. This CDR3 is 13 amino acids long. The V gene's germline CDR1 is LNHDA and CDR2 SQIVND (reference sequence). CDR3 sequence (DNA): TGTGCCAGTAGTACTCCAAGGAACACTGAAGCTTTCTTT. It translates to CASSTPRNTEAFF.

V usage is TRBV12-2 and J usage is TRBJ1-1. TRBV12-2 is a pseudogene. The CDR3 is 16 residues long. In nucleotides, the CDR3 is TGTGCAAAAAGGAGGGTGAGGGTCGGAGGGAACACTGAAGCTTTCTTT. It codes for CAKRRVRVGGNTEAFF.

This clone has just one count. Distinct nucleotide sequences in the sample also encode this CDR3. The V and J genes are TRBV28 and TRBJ2-7; D call uncertain. This CDR3 has 12 amino acids. The germline V gene has CDR1 MDHEN and CDR2 SYDVKM. The V end lost 2 bases, the J end lost 1 base, and 3 bases lay between the germline ends. In DNA, the CDR3 is TGTGCCAGCAGTTTAGGGTCCTACGAGCAGTACTTC. Protein product: CASSLGSYEQYF.

This chain links TRBV11-2 with TRBJ2-1; 12 nucleotides align to TRBD2. Germline V gives CDR1 SGHAT, CDR2 FQNNGV. The V segment lost 3 bases and the J segment 6 bases; nucleotides outside the gene matches: 0. The CDR3 sequence is 14 residues long. The DNA of the CDR3 is TGTGCCAGCAGCTTGACTAGCGGGAGCAATGAGCAGTTCTTC. Translated, it gives CASSLTSGSNEQFF.

This rearrangement joins TRBV28 to TRBJ2-2; 12 positions agree with TRBD2. The V segment lost 5 bases and the J segment 5 bases; nucleotides outside the gene matches: 3. The germline V gene encodes CDR1 MDHEN and CDR2 SYDVKM. The CDR3 covers 15 residues. The CDR3 is CASSGLAGQTGELFF. In DNA, the CDR3 is TGTGCCAGCAGTGGACTAGCGGGACAGACCGGGGAGCTGTTTTTT.

The V gene is TRBV27, the J gene TRBJ2-7; TRBD2 aligns across 14 bases. Germline loops: CDR1 MNHEY, CDR2 SMNVEV (reference sequence). The CDR3 runs to 17 residues. V shed 7 bases and J 3 bases; nucleotides not matched to a gene: 11. CDR3 in amino acids: CASKPMTSGRGLYEQYF. In nucleotides, the CDR3 is TGTGCCAGCAAACCAATGACTAGCGGGAGGGGACTCTACGAGCAGTACTTC.

This clone came up once. The chain couples TRBV11-2 to TRBJ1-2, with D possibly matching TRBD1 (5 bases). The V gene lost 8 bases and the J gene lost 2 bases, with 15 bases spanning the gap. This CDR3 is 14 amino acids long. Germline CDR1 and CDR2: SGHAT and FQNNGV. CDR3 amino acids: CASALKGPNYGYTF. DNA for the CDR3: TGTGCCAGCGCTCTGAAGGGGCCGAACTATGGCTACACCTTC.

This clone was found once. The V gene is TRBV28, the J gene TRBJ2-7; D possibly corresponds to TRBD2 (5 bases). CDR1 and CDR2 from the germline V gene are MDHEN and SYDVKM. The CDR3 sequence is 14 residues long. The germline V and J ends were trimmed by 6 bases and 1 base, with 13 bases remaining between them. CDR3 DNA: TGTGCCAGCAGCACGCCACTAGATTCCTACGAGCAGTACTTC. The encoded protein is CASSTPLDSYEQYF.

A remark on this clone: The identical CDR3 is also encoded by other nucleotide sequences in the sample. The chain uses TRBV6-1 and TRBJ2-7; D not resolved. V was clipped by 6 bases and J by 0 bases, with 6 bases between them. In germline, CDR1 is MNHNS, CDR2 SASEGT. The CDR3 has 12 amino acids. This CDR3 is CASSADSYEQYF. The CDR3 DNA is TGTGCCAGCAGCGCCGACTCCTACGAGCAGTACTTC.

This clone was found a few times. This sequence joins TRBV5-6 and TRBJ1-1; 10 positions agree with TRBD1. Germline CDR1 and CDR2: SGHDT and YYEEEE. The CDR3 runs to 15 residues. V shed 4 bases and J 4 bases; nucleotides not matched to a gene: 7. The CDR3 DNA sequence: TGTGCCAGCAGCATAGGACAGGGGGTGGGCACTGAAGCTTTCTTT. This gives the protein CASSIGQGVGTEAFF.